This passage covers 21 T cell receptor beta chains from one sample sequenced in a study of lymphopenia after photon versus proton radiotherapy. The repertoire was sequenced with immunoSEQ multiplex PCR; TCRdb's copy has only in-frame clones and lacks some. The table lists roughly 35,000 clones, more than 75% of them singletons, with under 3% in the top ten. The sequencing used peripheral blood, collected from a patient treated with photon-based radiotherapy. Every receptor here comes from a man between 45 and 60 years old with gastric cancer.

This clone showed up just a few times. This chain links TRBV14 with TRBJ1-1; D gene uncertain. Germline CDR1 is SGHDN and CDR2 is FVKESK. The CDR3 totals 13 residues. With 3 bases removed from V and 0 bases from J, the gap between germline ends came to 5 bases. CDR3 region: CASSQNMNTEAFF. As DNA, the CDR3 is TGTGCCAGCAGCCAGAACATGAACACTGAAGCTTTCTTT.

This chain connects TRBV4-1 to TRBJ2-7, with D uncertain. The CDR3 is 15 residues long. In germline, CDR1 is MGHRA, CDR2 YSYEKL. V shed 1 base and J shed 1 base, with 11 bases lying between them. CDR3 in DNA: TGCGCCAGCAGCCAAGCCCCGGGCCCTTCCTACGAGCAGTACTTC. It translates to CASSQAPGPSYEQYF.

The chain has TRBV4-2 and TRBJ1-2; TRBD1 aligns across 7 bases. CDR1 is LGHNA and CDR2 is YNFKEQ in the germline V gene. V shed 4 bases, J shed 2 bases, and the junction held 1 base outside the gene matches. CDR3 length: 13 residues. The CDR3 is CASSRDRNYGYTF. In nucleotides, the CDR3 is TGTGCCAGCAGCCGGGACAGAAACTATGGCTACACCTTC.

The J gene is TRBJ1-1, the V gene TRBV5-4; D is possibly TRBD1 (5 bases). CDR3 length: 14 residues. Trimming took 4 bases from V and 1 from J, leaving 11 bases between them. Per germline, CDR1 SGHNT and CDR2 YYREEE (reference sequence). The CDR3 DNA follows: TGTGCCAGCAGCCAGGGACCGCCGAACACTGAAGCTTTCTTT. Its translation: CASSQGPPNTEAFF.

This rearrangement joins TRBV10-3 to TRBJ2-1; possibly TRBD1 for D (5 bases). This CDR3 contains 15 residues. CDR1 and CDR2 from the germline V gene are ENHRY and SYGVKD. Trimming pared 2 bases from V and 3 bases from J, leaving 11 bases between. CDR3 residues: CAISEGAGYYNEQFF. CDR3 nucleotides: TGTGCCATCAGTGAGGGGGCTGGCTACTACAATGAGCAGTTCTTC.

The V call is TRBV15, the J call TRBJ1-1; D remains unclear. Germline V lookup: CDR1 LNHNV, CDR2 YYDKDF (reference sequence). The CDR3 has 15 residues. Trimming pared 1 base from V and 3 bases from J, leaving 12 bases between. The CDR3 reads CATSRGGWWDTEAFF. CDR3 nucleotide sequence: TGTGCCACCAGCAGAGGAGGGTGGTGGGACACTGAAGCTTTCTTT.

This clone is medium-sized (0.01 to 0.1%) in the sample. The chain combines TRBV28 with TRBJ1-2; no clear D gene. Germline V gives CDR1 MDHEN, CDR2 SYDVKM. The CDR3 totals 13 residues. V was cut by 5 bases and J by 11 bases, with 18 bases left in between. The chain's CDR3 is CASSPMDPEAYTF. The DNA for the CDR3 is TGTGCCAGCAGTCCCATGGATCCCGAGGCTTACACCTTC.

V is TRBV6-5 and J is TRBJ2-7; D perhaps matches TRBD2 (6 bases). Germline V CDR1 and CDR2: MNHEY, SVGAGI. This CDR3 has 14 amino acids. Trimming cost V 2 bases and J 2 bases, with 10 bases left between them. DNA for the CDR3: TGTGCCAGCAGTTACGGGCGGGAAGCCTACGAGCAGTACTTC. It codes for CASSYGREAYEQYF.

The chain joins TRBV5-1 to TRBJ2-3; the match to TRBD2 covers 11 bases. Germline V gene lookup returns CDR1 SGHRS and CDR2 YFSETQ. The CDR3 loop spans 14 amino acids. The V and J ends lost 6 bases and 2 bases, in that order; junction bases with no gene match: 2. The CDR3 nucleotides read TGCGCCAGCAAACTAGCGGGAGTCACAGATACGCAGTATTTT. Protein product: CASKLAGVTDTQYF.

This clone was counted only a few times. The rearrangement joins TRBV18 to TRBJ1-1, with D possibly matching TRBD1 (5 bases). V lost 3 bases and J 4 bases, leaving 12 bases between the germline ends. CDR3 length: 14 amino acids. Germline V gives CDR1 KGHSH, CDR2 LQKENI. The CDR3 loop reads CASSPYGGSTEAFF. The CDR3 region has the DNA TGTGCCAGCTCACCGTACGGGGGGAGCACTGAAGCTTTCTTT. The full variable domain, its missing parts supplied by reference TRBV18 and TRBJ1-1, is NAGVMQNPRHLVRRRGQEARLRCSPMKGHSHVYWYRQLPEEGLKFMVYLQKENIIDESGMPKERFSAEFPKEGPSILRIQQVVRGDSAAYFCASSPYGGSTEAFFGQGTRLTVV.

The chain combines TRBV9 with TRBJ2-7; D is unclear. This CDR3 is 13 amino acids long. In germline, CDR1 is SGDLS, CDR2 YYNGEE. Between the trimmed V and J ends, which lost 0 bases and 5 bases, there was a span of 9 bases. DNA for the CDR3: TGTGCCAGCAGCGTAGCAATCAAAGACGAGCAGTACTTC. Protein: CASSVAIKDEQYF.

The rearrangement joins TRBV18 to TRBJ2-7; 11 positions match TRBD2. Trimming took 4 bases from V and 3 from J; bases not matched to a gene: 5. CDR1 KGHSH and CDR2 LQKENI come from the germline V gene. The CDR3 sequence is 15 residues long. The CDR3 protein is CASSRGLAEFYEQYF. The CDR3 nucleotides are TGTGCCAGCTCACGGGGACTAGCGGAATTCTACGAGCAGTACTTC.

The sample holds a few counts of this clone. V is TRBV30 and J is TRBJ1-4; D unclear. With 0 bases removed from V and 3 bases from J, the gap between germline ends came to 8 bases. CDR3 length: 14 residues. Germline V gene data show CDR1 as GTSNPN and CDR2 as SVGIG (reference sequence). The chain's CDR3 is CAWSVRYPNEKLFF. In DNA, the CDR3 is TGTGCCTGGAGTGTAAGGTATCCTAATGAAAAACTGTTTTTT.

J is TRBJ2-3 and V is TRBV7-9; D gene unclear. Germline loops: CDR1 SEHNR, CDR2 FQNEAQ (reference sequence). This CDR3 is 15 amino acids long. V dropped 0 bases and J dropped 0 bases, with 7 bases sitting between them. The DNA of the CDR3 is TGTGCCAGCAGCTTAGCGGGAACCAGCACAGATACGCAGTATTTT. This sequence encodes CASSLAGTSTDTQYF.

The V and J genes are TRBV6-5 and TRBJ1-2; tentatively, D is TRBD1 (5 bases). Trimming removed 0 bases at V and 2 bases at J, with 7 bases between. Germline loops: CDR1 MNHEY, CDR2 SVGAGI. This CDR3 is built from 14 residues. The CDR3 loop is CASSYSDRNYGYTF. The CDR3 region has the DNA TGTGCCAGCAGTTACTCAGACAGAAACTATGGCTACACCTTC.

The J gene is TRBJ2-2, the V gene TRBV5-4; D gene ambiguous. V was trimmed by 0 bases and J by 0 bases, leaving 6 bases between them. The CDR3 runs 15 residues. The germline V gene has CDR1 SGHNT and CDR2 YYREEE (reference sequence). CDR3 loop: CASSLGSSNTGELFF. The CDR3, as DNA: TGTGCCAGCAGCTTGGGGAGTTCGAACACCGGGGAGCTGTTTTTT.

The V call is TRBV5-4, the J call TRBJ2-2; 10 bases fit TRBD2. V lost 4 bases, J lost 5 bases, and 8 bases stayed unmatched. From germline, CDR1 is SGHNT and CDR2 YYREEE (reference sequence). CDR3 length: 16 residues. The CDR3 nucleotides read TGTGCCAGCAGCCCGGAGGGTAGCGGGAGGACCGGGGAGCTGTTTTTT. This encodes CASSPEGSGRTGELFF.

The rearrangement joins TRBV28 to TRBJ1-1; D not resolved. This CDR3 region has 15 residues. The germline gives CDR1 MDHEN, CDR2 SYDVKM. V lost 2 bases, J lost 3 bases, and 13 bases lay in between. The CDR3 loop is CASSLRGIGYTEAFF. For the CDR3, the DNA is TGTGCCAGCAGTTTACGAGGGATCGGGTACACTGAAGCTTTCTTT.

The genes are TRBV4-1 and TRBJ2-7; no reliable D call. Trimming pared 1 base from V and 6 bases from J, leaving 7 bases between. Germline lookup yields CDR1 MGHRA and CDR2 YSYEKL. The CDR3 has 12 residues. The CDR3 here is CASSQVNSEQYF. Written as DNA, the CDR3 is TGCGCCAGCAGCCAAGTTAATAGCGAGCAGTACTTC.

This clone was recorded once. CDR3 protein: CASSPSLLGGTEAFF. CDR3 DNA: TGTGCCAGCAGCCCGTCTCTCTTAGGGGGCACTGAAGCTTTCTTT. The chain joins TRBV11-1 to TRBJ1-1; D might be TRBD1 (6 bases). The CDR3 runs 15 residues. CDR1 and CDR2 from the germline V gene are SGHAT and FQDESV (reference sequence). Trimming stripped 5 bases from V and 4 bases from J, with 17 bases between. Filled out from reference TRBV11-1 and TRBJ1-1, the complete variable domain reads EAEVAQSPRYKITEKSQAVAFWCDPISGHATLYWYRQILGQGPELLVQFQDESVVDDSQLPKDRFSAERLKGVDSTLKIQPAELGDSAMYLCASSPSLLGGTEAFFGQGTRLTVV.

The chain is built from TRBV5-5 and TRBJ2-1; 8 positions match TRBD2. V was clipped by 4 bases and J by 0 bases; unmatched bases: 3. Per the germline V gene, CDR1 is SGHKS and CDR2 is YYEKEE (reference sequence). The CDR3 runs to 15 residues. The chain's CDR3 is CASSPSGSSYNEQFF. The CDR3 DNA reads TGTGCCAGCAGCCCCAGCGGGAGCTCCTACAATGAGCAGTTCTTC.